These T cell receptor beta chains were read from a single sample in a study of T-cell memory formation after mild COVID-19. From the 5' RACE reads, TCRdb called clonotypes with MiXCR, one entry per CDR3 protein. The table shows around 100,000 distinct CDR3 sequences, with around 10% occurring only once. The sequencing sample was made of PBMCs or a T cell subset sorted from them (not recorded which). These receptors originate from a man between 18 and 35 years old who had mild COVID-19 (a few samples of this study predate the infection). Cell type and time point are not known. Both conserved end residues are part of each CDR3. Each record gives: J gene, V gene, CDR3 length, clone size, D gene, CDR3 protein, CDR3 DNA. D genes are given only for firm matches. Some rows have no size entry. The others give once, few or many, or a class for an expanded clone.

TRBJ1-2 | TRBV5-1 | 19 | NA | TRBD1 | CASSRVTGQGGPFDYGYTF | TGCGCCAGCAGTCGGGTTACGGGACAGGGAGGTCCCTTTGACTATGGCTACACCTTC
TRBJ2-3 | TRBV7-9 | 16 | few | NA | CASSPPGHIFADTQYF | TGTGCCAGCAGCCCCCCGGGACATATCTTCGCAGATACGCAGTATTTT
TRBJ1-2 | TRBV9 | 16 | few | NA | CASSVAQQGRDYGYTF | TGTGCCAGCAGCGTAGCTCAGCAGGGCAGGGACTATGGCTACACCTTC
TRBJ2-1 | TRBV25-1 | 16 | NA | NA | CASSELADGPFNEQFF | TGTGCCAGCAGTGAATTGGCCGACGGCCCTTTCAATGAGCAGTTCTTC
TRBJ2-1 | TRBV20-1 | 14 | few | NA | CSAREESSYNEQFF | TGCAGTGCTAGAGAAGAGAGCTCCTACAATGAGCAGTTCTTC
TRBJ2-4 | TRBV4-1 | 16 | NA | TRBD2 | CASSPRLAVAKNIQYF | TGCGCCAGCAGCCCCCGACTAGCGGTAGCCAAAAACATTCAGTACTTC
TRBJ2-3 | TRBV28 | 16 | NA | TRBD1 | CASSSGTVSNTDTQYF | TGTGCCAGCAGTTCTGGGACAGTTTCGAACACAGATACGCAGTATTTT
TRBJ2-2 | TRBV4-1 | 15 | few | NA | CASSQSSTNTGELFF | TGCGCCAGCAGCCAATCCAGTACGAACACCGGGGAGCTGTTTTTT
TRBJ2-1 | TRBV2 | 12 | NA | NA | CASKSPYNEQFF | TGTGCCAGCAAAAGCCCCTACAATGAGCAGTTCTTC
TRBJ1-2 | TRBV27 | 13 | NA | TRBD1 | CASRPGGGFGYTF | TGTGCCAGCAGGCCAGGGGGGGGTTTCGGCTACACCTTC
TRBJ1-3 | TRBV11-2 | 15 | NA | NA | CASSPEYGYGNTIYF | TGTGCCAGCAGCCCCGAGTATGGTTATGGAAACACCATATATTTT
TRBJ2-7 | TRBV28 | 17 | NA | TRBD2 | CASSSPVSGPGRDEQYF | TGTGCCAGCAGTTCTCCAGTGAGTGGCCCCGGGAGGGACGAGCAGTACTTC
TRBJ2-2 | TRBV4-1 | 14 | NA | NA | CASSQGQHTGELFF | TGCGCCAGCAGCCAGGGGCAGCACACCGGGGAGCTGTTTTTT
TRBJ1-1 | TRBV20-1 | 13 | NA | NA | CSAQTRRITEAFF | TGCAGTGCGCAGACACGTAGGATCACTGAAGCTTTCTTT
TRBJ2-7 | TRBV6-2/TRBV6-3 | 12 | few | NA | CASSYVPYEQYF | TGTGCCAGCAGTTACGTCCCCTACGAGCAGTACTTC
TRBJ2-5 | TRBV12-3/TRBV12-4 | 14 | NA | TRBD2 | CASSVAGGQETQYF | TGTGCCAGCAGCGTAGCGGGGGGGCAAGAGACCCAGTACTTC
TRBJ2-7 | TRBV6-5 | 14 | few | NA | CASSYSLGSYEQYF | TGTGCCAGCAGTTACTCGCTAGGGTCCTACGAGCAGTACTTC
TRBJ2-5 | TRBV10-3 | 14 | NA | NA | CAISESGSLQTQYF | TGTGCCATCAGTGAGTCCGGGAGTTTGCAGACCCAGTACTTC
TRBJ2-2 | TRBV6-5 | 16 | few | TRBD1 | CASSYTAGGGDGELFF | TGTGCCAGCAGTTACACAGCAGGGGGCGGGGACGGGGAGCTGTTTTTT
TRBJ2-6 | TRBV7-9 | 12 | few | NA | CASSFDNDVLTF | TGTGCCAGCAGCTTCGATAACGACGTCCTGACTTTC
TRBJ2-1 | TRBV19 | 13 | few | TRBD1 | CASLDREYNEQFF | TGTGCCAGTTTAGACAGGGAATACAATGAGCAGTTCTTC
TRBJ2-7 | TRBV4-1 | 13 | NA | NA | CASSQNRDYEQYF | TGCGCCAGCAGCCAGAACAGGGACTACGAGCAGTACTTC
TRBJ1-6 | TRBV18 | 14 | few | NA | CASSPRAVNSPLHF | TGTGCCAGCTCACCTCGGGCGGTGAATTCACCCCTCCACTTT
TRBJ2-5 | TRBV27 | 17 | few | NA | CASSFLGFGQLQETQYF | TGTGCCAGCAGTTTTCTGGGGTTTGGGCAGCTCCAAGAGACCCAGTACTTC